This T cell receptor beta chain was captured in a study of blood T cell repertoires in COVID-19. Study-level information: PBMCs, B-cell-depleted T cells, or T cells were the source of the cDNA or gDNA that made up the material.

Participant-reported clinical history was the basis for cohort assignment. Assay: immunoSEQ multiplex PCR; the TCRdb copy retains only in-frame clones and omits some. Of fewer than 400,000 clones detected, roughly 88% appear once; the ten largest clones hold over 4.5%. The CDR3 is 13 amino acids. Trimming cost V 5 bases and J 5 bases; bases outside gene matches: 4. Germline CDR1 and CDR2: SNHLY and FYNNEI. Sequencing was performed on PBMCs or T cells enriched from blood (not recorded which). This TCR came from a man aged 25 to 40 who had recovered from COVID-19. V gene TRBV2 combines with J gene TRBJ2-3; 7 nucleotides match TRBD1. The CDR3 sequence is CASSKRGQDTQYF. CDR3 bases: TGTGCCAGCAGTAAGAGGGGGCAAGATACGCAGTATTTT.